The present TCR beta chain was sequenced within a study of cytomegalovirus exposure and HLA in healthy donors (dated by TCRdb to the late 2010s). Background for the entire study: An earlier analysis of 587 of the donors reported approximately 260 Gb of sequence data and 95 million to 140 million unique TCR beta sequences obtained from roughly 180 million T cells. All discovery cohort repertoires had been generated using a single sequencing platform. The study profiled the T cell repertoires of 500 to 800 subjects by immunosequencing and related them to cytomegalovirus serostatus. The study combined high-throughput TCR immunosequencing, statistical association of individual TCRs with disease status, and machine learning to predict cytomegalovirus infection status. An earlier analysis of some 500 of the donors applied high-throughput TCR beta sequencing to assess whether each TCR beta V gene segment acted as functional or pseudogenic. A later analysis re-examined previously published TCR beta repertoires from over 500 donors and added high-resolution HLA genotyping to investigate patterns of TCR occurrence. About five DR-DQ haplotypes were handled as single units for association and clustering, since linkage in the cohort was strong. The number of donors typed differed by locus, with about 629-630 for A, B, C, DRB1 and DQB1, more than 500 for DQA1, about 610 for DPA1, and over 400 for DPB1. Alongside the repertoire data, information on donor age, sex, ethnicity and CMV serostatus was compiled. Besides the first cohort of some 670 subjects, a separate validation cohort made up of 120 or so different subjects was used. HLA typing included class I and class II loci at four-digit resolution. A later genetic analysis took genome-wide SNP genotypes for about 55% of the roughly 670 donors and used that subset as a discovery cohort. The later analysis used no new phenotypic data to find candidate immune exposures, relying instead on TCR beta sequences and their occurrence across donors. Of the 300 to 450 genotyped donors, 81% were placed in the genetic ancestry cluster associated with self-reported Caucasian donors. On average, around 200,000 unique TCR beta nucleotide sequences were sequenced per donor among fewer than 500 genotyped donors of the cohort, with approximately 18% of those sequences being non-productive. Around 320 gigabases of sequencing data and 70 million to 85 million unique TCR sequences were included in an early release covering around 650 HLA-typed donors. The study aimed to test whether cataloging public T cell receptors could reveal signatures of past pathogen exposure.

The cohort was made up of approximately 670 healthy bone marrow donors. Cohort members were all nominally healthy when sampled, although unrecorded immune exposures were likely present. The donor tested CMV seropositive and was one of the 289 seropositive cohort members. Every donor gave a peripheral blood sample, and the peripheral blood mononuclear cells from that sample were used for TCR beta sequencing. The Qiagen DNeasy Blood Extraction Kit was used to extract genomic DNA from the blood cell samples. V is clipped by 1 base and J by 3 bases, and the sequence between their germline boundaries is 12 bases long. Based on the germline V gene, the CDR1 and CDR2 sequences are SGHAT and FQNNGV. The CDR3 holds 15 amino acids from the cysteine to the phenylalanine. The retained sequence is limited to the CDR3, 45 bases, with the frame set at the first base. Details on this clone: This clone's antigen is unknown. Base qualities are missing; no much larger clone stands one base away.

Study-level results and caveats: In a later analysis, HLA-associated TCR beta chains were found to be more clonally expanded and to have lower generation probabilities than equally common non-associated chains. Sequencing depth was assumed to be roughly uniform across donors in the presence/absence analyses, though that assumption may not hold. CMV serostatus was the only immune exposure information available for the cohort. At a false discovery rate of 0.05, a later analysis linked 16,951 TCR beta sequences to specific HLA alleles. In a later analysis, most CMV-associated TCR beta chains were found to appear HLA-restricted, with HLA associations seemingly driven largely by CMV exposure. Because some donors lacked HLA typing at each locus, the association tests relied only on the typed subset. This cohort had only TCR beta chains sequenced, and the lack of alpha or paired-chain data limited which features could be detected. In the study, 150 to 200 TCR beta chains were listed as associated with cytomegalovirus. In a later analysis, several top co-occurrence clusters were reported to appear linked to parvovirus B19, influenza, CMV and Epstein-Barr virus. In a later analysis, the rate of TCR association differed among HLA loci, with DRB1 alleles having the most associated TCRs and HLA-C alleles having the fewest. An association between a missense DCLRE1C variant and V-gene and J-gene trimming of TCR beta chains was found in a later genetic analysis and replicated in an independent cohort. In vitro tests confirmed that a few of the cytomegalovirus-associated TCR beta chains recognize cytomegalovirus antigens. A later genetic analysis reported fewer N-insertions in productive TCRs among donors in an Asian-associated ancestry cluster than the roughly 700-donor mean. When HLA alleles, especially DR and DQ, strongly co-occurred, TCR associations were difficult to assign to individual alleles. A cluster of highly shared sequence variants was judged likely to be a technical artifact of the sequencing pipeline. Broadly in line with IMGT annotations, most TCR beta V segments showed up in productive rearrangements about 87% or about 30% of the time in an earlier analysis of under 700 of the donors. The authors suggested that the approach could potentially be extended to other disease states and immunological phenotypes. The classifier was reported to diagnose cytomegalovirus status with high specificity and sensitivity in both the original cohort and the validation cohort. Most TCR sequences were seen in very few donors, while some public TCRs were found in many individuals. A further reported finding was that TCR beta sequences accurately predicted the HLA-A and HLA-B alleles for most subjects in the first cohort. Linkage disequilibrium might explain the correlated functional status among segregating V segments, but an unknown experimental factor could not be ruled out. Some IMGT-functional V segments, including TRBV6-2 and TRBV6-3, could not be distinguished by the 87-base-pair reads and were therefore excluded. Because counts were too low, seventeen rarely observed V segments, including chromosome 9 orphons, were excluded from the earlier analysis of under 650 of the donors.

The library came from the immunoSEQ multiplex PCR assay. The multiplex PCR relied on a mix of 60 forward primers for TCR Vbeta segments and 13 reverse primers for TCR Jbeta segments. The CDR3 region of rearranged TCR beta genes was amplified from genomic DNA with a multiplex PCR assay. The Illumina HiSeq System was used to sequence the amplified TCR beta libraries as 87-base-pair reads. For the original study's pipeline: A later analysis counted approximately 74 million unique TCR beta chains across the 650 to 800 repertoires, and some 11 million of these chains were shared by at least two donors. Raw reads were error-corrected and collapsed into unique sequences with a nearest-neighbor algorithm that merged closely related sequences to remove PCR and sequencing errors. V, D and J gene segments were assigned by aligning CDR3 sequences to IMGT reference sequences. For a sequence to be retained, a match of at least six nucleotides was required to both a V gene segment and a J gene segment. Rearrangements were called productive when the CDR3 lacked stop codons and stayed in frame with V and J; all others were non-productive. CDR3 was defined according to IMGT convention as the region running from the second conserved V-encoded cysteine to the conserved J-encoded phenylalanine. The earlier analysis of about 570 of the donors excluded any sequence lacking an unambiguous match to a single V gene segment. An earlier analysis of several hundred of the donors called V segments functional above 56.7% productive rearrangements and segregating when the between-donor standard deviation exceeded 5%. A statistical classification framework was developed to diagnose cytomegalovirus status using the catalog of TCR beta chain sequences. A later analysis assigned V and J genes by comparing TCR nucleotide sequences with IMGT/GENE-DB human TR gene sequences. A later analysis assigned CDR3 sequences and most-parsimonious VDJ recombination scenarios with the TCRdist pipeline. In a later analysis, each TCR beta chain was defined by its CDR3 amino acid sequence together with its V-gene family, and reads lacking a unique V-gene family were excluded. To address suspected cross-contamination and a sequencing artifact, a later analysis removed approximately 600 highly shared, low-generation-probability nucleotide sequences. In a later analysis, a clonal expansion index was calculated for each public chain from normalized within-repertoire ranks of inferred template counts. Generation probabilities in a later analysis came from a VDJ recombination model fitted to out-of-frame rearrangements, and those results were checked against IGoR. Hypergeometric tests were used in a later analysis to score TCR-TCR, TCR-HLA and TCR-CMV co-occurrence, with a repertoire-size bias correction applied to the TCR pairs. False discovery rates were estimated in a later analysis by permuting HLA or CMV assignments 20 times. In a later analysis, co-occurring TCRs were grouped using DBSCAN, and TCRdist sequence similarity was added for clustering within HLA-allele-positive subsets. Repertoires with fewer than 30,000 or more than 120,000 public chains, plus five repertoires with anomalous nucleotide sharing, were excluded from co-occurrence clustering. TCRdb mirrors the immuneACCESS table, restricted to in-frame sequences. Some clones are absent from its copies; in checked studies, under half trace to an unresolved V gene, and the reason for the others is unknown. For V, J and clone size, that table is used; D and trimming come from the DNA. In this sample the table shows about 200,000 clones, roughly 78% of which occur a single time. The ten largest clones capture 4.4% of the sample.

The rearranged chain carries TRBV11-2 and TRBJ1-1, with TRBD1 perhaps the D gene, on 5 matching bases. Material for sequencing was PBMCs. The source of this sequence is a woman under 40 in good health and CMV-seropositive. The CDR3 loop reads CASSLGQPKDTEAFF. The DNA reads TGTGCCAGCAGCTTAGGACAGCCGAAAGACACTGAAGCTTTCTTT.